This passage covers 30 T cell receptor beta chains from one sample sequenced in a study of shared clonotypes between healthy human individuals. Sequencing was performed with immunoSEQ multiplex PCR; in TCRdb, only in-frame clones are kept and a portion is missing. The sample carries about 2.3 million clones, roughly 90% recorded once. Sequenced input: naive CD4+ T cells from PBMCs. Subset denoted: CD45RA+ positively selected. These TCRs come from a man younger than 30 in good health. Some clones in this sample may be carry-over from other donors' samples.

The chain links TRBV18 to TRBJ2-2, with D perhaps matching TRBD2 (6 bases). The CDR3 totals 16 residues. V was shortened by 1 base and J by 0 bases, with 9 bases between the two germline ends. Germline V gene sequence: CDR1 KGHSH, CDR2 LQKENI. The CDR3 sequence: CASSPRRGTNTGELFF. In DNA, the CDR3 is TGTGCCAGCTCACCACGGAGGGGTACGAACACCGGGGAGCTGTTTTTT.

The rearrangement joins TRBV10-3 to TRBJ2-7; 9 bases line up with TRBD1. The J segment lost 2 bases and the V segment lost 10 bases, leaving 9 bases of the junction unmatched. Germline CDR1 reads ENHRY; CDR2 reads SYGVKD. This CDR3 comprises 14 residues. Here the CDR3 reads CATSPRTGAYEQYF. The CDR3 DNA sequence: TGTGCCACCTCGCCCCGGACAGGGGCCTACGAGCAGTACTTC.

This rearrangement joins TRBV27 to TRBJ2-4, with no clear D. The germline gives CDR1 MNHEY, CDR2 SMNVEV (reference sequence). The V end lost 6 bases, the J end lost 8 bases, and 17 bases lay between the germline ends. CDR3 size: 14 residues. CDR3 nucleotide sequence: TGTGCCAGCAGCATCGACCCGCTGTGGGACATTCAGTACTTC. Its translation is CASSIDPLWDIQYF.

The V call is TRBV2, the J call TRBJ1-2, with D unresolved. Between the trimmed V and J ends, which lost 6 bases and 1 base, there was a span of 12 bases. The V gene's germline CDR1 is SNHLY and CDR2 FYNNEI. This CDR3 has 14 residues. The CDR3: CASSPIGINYGYTF. The CDR3, as DNA: TGTGCCAGCAGCCCCATTGGAATTAACTATGGCTACACCTTC.

This rearrangement joins TRBV5-1 to TRBJ2-2, with D possibly matching TRBD1 (5 bases). The CDR3 consists of 16 residues. From germline, CDR1 is SGHRS and CDR2 YFSETQ. V dropped 0 bases and J dropped 4 bases, with 13 bases sitting between them. The chain's CDR3 is CASSLASGALTGELFF. CDR3 DNA sequence: TGCGCCAGCAGCTTGGCTAGTGGGGCCCTCACCGGGGAGCTGTTTTTT. Combining the CDR3 with reference TRBV5-1 and TRBJ2-2 gives the whole variable domain KAGVTQTPRYLIKTRGQQVTLSCSPISGHRSVSWYQQTPGQGLQFLFEYFSETQRNKGNFPGRFSGRQFSNSRSEMNVSTLELGDSALYLCASSLASGALTGELFFGEGSRLTVL.

This clone was recorded once. The chain carries TRBV7-9 and TRBJ1-2, with 7 bases lining up with TRBD1. This CDR3 has 12 amino acids. The J segment lost 7 bases and the V segment lost 5 bases, leaving 4 bases of the junction unmatched. Germline CDR1 and CDR2: SEHNR and FQNEAQ (reference sequence). CDR3 in amino acids: CASSADRVGYTF. DNA for the CDR3: TGTGCCAGCAGCGCAGACAGGGTTGGCTACACCTTC.

The chain carries TRBV30 and TRBJ2-6, with a tentative D call TRBD2 (6 bases). This CDR3 is 16 amino acids long. V lost 5 bases and J lost 1, with 15 bases in between. The germline V gene has CDR1 GTSNPN and CDR2 SVGIG (reference sequence). The CDR3 DNA sequence: TGTGCCTGGCGAACCGGGGGAGCGTCTGGGGCCAACGTCCTGACTTTC. Translated, it gives CAWRTGGASGANVLTF.

The chain is built from TRBV19 and TRBJ1-5; no reliable D call. The CDR3 covers 15 residues. CDR1 is LNHDA, CDR2 SQIVND, per germline (reference sequence). V was clipped by 4 bases and J by 2 bases, with 12 bases between them. The CDR3 bases are TGTGCCAGTAGTACCCTCTTTAGCGGCAATCAGCCCCAGCATTTT. This translates into CASSTLFSGNQPQHF.

The chain employs TRBV9 and TRBJ2-2; D unresolved. V was shortened by 1 base and J by 6 bases, with 13 bases between the two germline ends. Germline-derived CDR1 and CDR2 are SGDLS and YYNGEE. The CDR3 covers 15 residues. DNA for the CDR3: TGTGCCAGCAGCGTATCGAAACAGCTGGCCGGGGAGCTGTTTTTT. Translated: CASSVSKQLAGELFF.

In regard to this clone: The sample contains more than one DNA sequence encoding this CDR3. CDR3 sequence reads: CASSLRTSGSYEQYF. The CDR3 DNA follows: TGTGCCAGCAGCCTTCGGACTAGCGGGAGCTACGAGCAGTACTTC. The V gene is TRBV7-2, the J gene TRBJ2-7, with TRBD2 identical over 13 bases. CDR3 length equals 15 residues. Trimming removed 5 bases from V and 3 bases from J; junction bases left unmatched: 4. Germline values: CDR1 SGHTA, CDR2 FQGNSA.

This clone was seen just once. The V and J genes are TRBV5-4 and TRBJ2-2; 8 positions agree with TRBD2. CDR1 and CDR2 from the germline V gene are SGHNT and YYREEE (reference sequence). Trimming at V came to 1 base and at J to 7 bases, leaving 6 bases not matched to a gene. This CDR3 is built from 15 residues. CDR3 sequence (DNA): TGTGCCAGCAGCTTGCCGGGAGGGCCAGGCGGGGAGCTGTTTTTT. Amino acids: CASSLPGGPGGELFF.

The CDR3 here is CASSQELARIQETQYF. Written as DNA, the CDR3 is TGCGCCAGCAGCCAAGAGTTGGCTAGGATTCAAGAGACCCAGTACTTC. V is TRBV4-3 and J is TRBJ2-5; no definite D call. The CDR3 extends over 16 amino acids. The V and J ends lost 0 bases and 2 bases respectively, with 13 bases between them. CDR1 LGHNA and CDR2 YSLEER come from the germline V gene.

This rearrangement joins TRBV6-5 to TRBJ2-7, with D tentatively TRBD1 or TRBD2 (5 bases each). V lost 6 bases and J 0 bases, leaving 12 bases between the germline ends. The V gene's germline CDR1 is MNHEY and CDR2 SVGAGI. This CDR3 has 14 residues. The CDR3 DNA follows: TGTGCCAGCAGGGATGAGGGGAGCTCCTACGAGCAGTACTTC. This codes for CASRDEGSSYEQYF.

The J gene is TRBJ2-1, the V gene TRBV6-5, with 7 nucleotides matching TRBD2. This CDR3 has 16 residues. The germline V gene encodes CDR1 MNHEY and CDR2 SVGAGI. Losses at the gene ends were 0 bases for V and 7 bases for J; bases not matched to a gene: 9. CDR3 loop: CASSYSRGGSTNEQFF. The CDR3 DNA follows: TGTGCCAGCAGTTACTCGAGGGGCGGGAGTACTAATGAGCAGTTCTTC.

This clone was detected only a few times. V usage is TRBV30 and J usage is TRBJ1-2; D might be TRBD1 (5 bases). The germline CDR1 and CDR2 sequences are GTSNPN and SVGIG (reference sequence). This CDR3 region has 12 residues. V was cut by 8 bases and J by 2 bases, with 12 bases left in between. This chain's CDR3 is CARGSRNYGYTF. CDR3 DNA: TGTGCCCGGGGGTCCAGAAACTATGGCTACACCTTC.

The chain uses TRBV7-2 and TRBJ2-3; unclear D gene. This CDR3 contains 14 residues. Germline V gives CDR1 SGHTA, CDR2 FQGNSA. Trimming took 6 bases from V and 3 from J, leaving 13 bases between them. The CDR3 loop is CASRLAAATDTQYF. The CDR3 region has the DNA TGTGCCAGCAGGTTGGCCGCAGCGACAGATACGCAGTATTTT.

The V call is TRBV28, the J call TRBJ1-5; 9 bases are a match to TRBD1. V trimming: 7 bases; J trimming: 4 bases; junction bases outside the gene matches: 8. This CDR3 spans 15 amino acids. The V gene's germline CDR1 is MDHEN and CDR2 SYDVKM. The CDR3 nucleotides read TGTGCCAGCACCCCAGCCGGGACAGGGAATCAGCCCCAGCATTTT. Translating gives CASTPAGTGNQPQHF.

The chain uses TRBV29-1 and TRBJ2-1; D ambiguous. Germline CDR1 and CDR2: SQVTM and ANQGSEA. V gave up 6 bases and J gave up 7 bases, with 19 bases separating them. CDR3 length: 14 amino acids. The CDR3 loop is CSVSSSPLENEQFF. The DNA for the CDR3 is TGCAGCGTCAGTTCCAGTCCTCTGGAGAATGAGCAGTTCTTC.

This chain joins TRBV11-2 and TRBJ2-1, with 8 bases lining up with TRBD2. CDR1 is SGHAT and CDR2 is FQNNGV in the germline V gene. The CDR3 has 18 amino acids. V was clipped by 5 bases and J by 5 bases; unmatched bases: 17. CDR3 region: CASSPISIREGLNNEQFF. Here the CDR3 DNA reads TGTGCCAGCAGCCCCATTTCGATTCGGGAGGGCCTTAACAATGAGCAGTTCTTC.

This chain joins TRBV20-1 and TRBJ2-1; TRBD2 might be the D (5 bases). V lost 5 bases to trimming and J lost 8 bases, with 10 bases between them. Germline V gene lookup returns CDR1 DFQATT and CDR2 SNEGSKA (reference sequence). This CDR3 spans 11 amino acids. CDR3 loop: CSAPRVYEQFF. The CDR3 coding sequence is TGCAGTGCTCCGAGGGTTTATGAGCAGTTCTTC.

On this clone itself: The same CDR3 arises from other DNA sequences in this sample as well. The chain couples TRBV15 to TRBJ2-5; D is perhaps TRBD2 (5 bases). This CDR3 is 13 amino acids long. The germline V gene encodes CDR1 LNHNV and CDR2 YYDKDF (reference sequence). V shed 0 bases and J shed 4 bases, with 6 bases lying between them. The CDR3 coding sequence is TGTGCCACCAGCAGAGATCGGGGAGAGACCCAGTACTTC. Residues: CATSRDRGETQYF.

The rearrangement uses TRBV9 and TRBJ1-2; a weak D match, TRBD1 (5 bases). The V end was cut by 3 bases, the J end by 2 bases, with 11 bases between. The CDR3 length is 14 residues. Germline CDR1 SGDLS, CDR2 YYNGEE. CDR3 sequence: CASSGARENYGYTF. The DNA of the CDR3 is TGTGCCAGCAGCGGGGCCAGGGAAAACTATGGCTACACCTTC.

V is TRBV14 and J is TRBJ1-2; TRBD1 agrees at 7 bases. V lost 4 bases, J lost 4 bases, and 12 bases stayed unmatched. There are 16 residues in the CDR3. Looked up from germline, CDR1 is SGHDN and CDR2 is FVKESK. CDR3 sequence: CASSPLSVTGIYGYTF. The CDR3, as DNA: TGTGCCAGCAGCCCCCTCTCAGTGACAGGGATCTATGGCTACACCTTC.

In this sample, this clone turned up a few times. The rearrangement uses TRBV19 and TRBJ1-1; TRBD1 agrees at 7 bases. J lost 9 bases, V lost 6 bases, and 4 bases had no gene match. From germline, CDR1 is LNHDA and CDR2 SQIVND (reference sequence). This CDR3 is 11 amino acids long. CDR3 nucleotide sequence: TGTGCCAGTAGCCCGGGACAGAAAGCTTTCTTT. Translating gives CASSPGQKAFF.

This clone occurred a few times. The chain couples TRBV2 to TRBJ1-3; D is undetermined. The CDR3 has 14 residues. Germline V gene lookup returns CDR1 SNHLY and CDR2 FYNNEI. V lost 4 bases and J 0 bases, leaving 7 bases between the germline ends. In DNA, the CDR3 is TGTGCCAGCAGTGTCCCCTCCTCTGGAAACACCATATATTTT. This translates into CASSVPSSGNTIYF.

The V and J genes are TRBV5-6 and TRBJ1-1; D might be TRBD1 (5 bases). V lost 4 bases and J 2 bases, leaving 18 bases between the germline ends. The germline V gene encodes CDR1 SGHDT and CDR2 YYEEEE. The CDR3 is 16 amino acids. The CDR3 sequence: CASSDRRGALNTEAFF. Written as DNA, the CDR3 is TGTGCCAGCAGCGATCGGCGAGGGGCACTCAACACTGAAGCTTTCTTT.

The J gene is TRBJ2-7, the V gene TRBV4-2; 12 positions agree with TRBD2. Germline V gives CDR1 LGHNA, CDR2 YNFKEQ. V lost 1 base to trimming and J lost 0 bases; unmatched junction nucleotides: 10. The CDR3 extends over 19 amino acids. The CDR3 DNA sequence: TGTGCCAGCAGCCAAGTGCTGAGTCTAGCGGGGGGGTACTCCTACGAGCAGTACTTC. Protein product: CASSQVLSLAGGYSYEQYF.

This chain uses TRBV5-1 with TRBJ2-1, with TRBD2 identical over 9 bases. This CDR3 is 15 amino acids long. The V gene's germline CDR1 is SGHRS and CDR2 YFSETQ. The junction had 5 bases not matched to a gene; V was cut back by 7 bases and J by 0 bases. CDR3 bases: TGCGCCAGCGGCGATAGCGGGAGCTCCTACAATGAGCAGTTCTTC. This gives the protein CASGDSGSSYNEQFF.

This clone was found once. The genes are TRBV19 and TRBJ2-4; tentatively, D is TRBD1 (5 bases). This CDR3 spans 16 amino acids. The V gene's germline CDR1 is LNHDA and CDR2 SQIVND (reference sequence). V was shortened by 4 bases and J by 8 bases, with 21 bases between the two germline ends. The CDR3 sequence: CASSRQTWIVRDIQYF. The CDR3 DNA follows: TGTGCCAGTAGTAGACAGACATGGATAGTTAGGGACATTCAGTACTTC.

V gene TRBV15 combines with J gene TRBJ1-3; D is unresolved. V lost 5 bases and J lost 0, with 8 bases in between. Germline assignment: CDR1 LNHNV and CDR2 YYDKDF (reference sequence). The CDR3 has 14 amino acids. As DNA, the CDR3 is TGTGCCACCAGCGTCGACAACTCTGGAAACACCATATATTTT. It is translated as CATSVDNSGNTIYF. Variable domain in full (rest from reference TRBV15 and TRBJ1-3): DAMVIQNPRYQVTQFGKPVTLSCSQTLNHNVMYWYQQKSSQAPKLLFHYYDKDFNNEADTPDNFQSRRPNTSFCFLDIRSPGLGDTAMYLCATSVDNSGNTIYFGEGSWLTVV.